This passage covers 25 T cell receptor beta chains from one sample sequenced in a study of T cells in localized non-small cell lung cancer (dated by TCRdb to about 2020). The library was prepared using the immunoSEQ multiplex PCR assay. In its TCRdb copy, this immuneACCESS table keeps in-frame sequences only and misses some clones. Where compared with another copy, unresolved V genes explain less than half of these, and the others have no known cause. This sample comprises tens of thousands of clones, 80% to 90% of them detected only once. The ten largest make up 9% to 15% of the sample. The specimen comprised PBMCs, sampled before any cancer treatment. The receptors shown here come from a man aged 40-75 years with stage II squamous cell lung carcinoma.

The J gene is TRBJ1-3, the V gene TRBV6-5, with a tentative D call TRBD1 (6 bases). Trimming removed 6 bases at V and 5 bases at J, with 14 bases between. The CDR3 is made up of 14 amino acids. CDR1 is MNHEY, CDR2 SVGAGI, per germline. The CDR3 bases are TGTGCCAGCAGCTCCCCGGGGGCAAGAAACACCATATATTTT. The encoded protein is CASSSPGARNTIYF.

This clone turned up a few times. The CDR3 nucleotides read TGTGCCAGCTCACCTGCGCAGGGGGCTTATGGCTACACCTTC. This gives the protein CASSPAQGAYGYTF. This chain joins TRBV18 and TRBJ1-2; 8 nucleotides line up with TRBD1. CDR3 length: 14 residues. Per germline, CDR1 KGHSH and CDR2 LQKENI. Trimming took 3 bases from V and 5 from J; bases not matched to a gene: 5.

This sequence joins TRBV6-1 and TRBJ2-3; 15 bases line up with TRBD2. V shed 2 bases and J 2 bases; nucleotides not matched to a gene: 5. CDR1 is MNHNS, CDR2 SASEGT, per germline. The CDR3 consists of 18 residues. The CDR3 nucleotides read TGTGCCAGCAGTGAAAGAGGGACTAGCGGGGGGTTCACAGATACGCAGTATTTT. Translating gives CASSERGTSGGFTDTQYF.

This clone was seen a single time. V gene TRBV27 combines with J gene TRBJ2-1, with 7 nucleotides matching TRBD1. The germline gives CDR1 MNHEY, CDR2 SMNVEV (reference sequence). The CDR3 spans 12 residues. Losses at the gene ends were 11 bases for V and 6 bases for J; bases not matched to a gene: 7. CDR3 DNA sequence: TGTGCCGTACAGGGGCGAATCAATGAGCAGTTCTTC. It translates to CAVQGRINEQFF.

This rearrangement joins TRBV6-6 to TRBJ1-3, with 9 nucleotides matching TRBD1. The CDR3 is 15 residues long. Germline CDR1 and CDR2: MNHNY and SVGAGI (reference sequence). V lost 6 bases and J lost 2; bases outside the gene matches: 5. CDR3 sequence reads: CASSQTGGAGNTIYF. The CDR3, as DNA: TGTGCCAGCAGCCAAACAGGGGGCGCTGGAAACACCATATATTTT.

The CDR3 is CASSIRTSGSTDTQYF. As DNA, the CDR3 is TGTGCCAGCAGCATCAGGACTAGCGGGAGCACAGATACGCAGTATTTT. The V and J genes are TRBV7-2 and TRBJ2-3; TRBD2 aligns across 11 bases. Per germline, CDR1 SGHTA and CDR2 FQGNSA. This CDR3 spans 16 amino acids. J gave up 0 bases and V 5 bases, and 4 bases lay outside the gene matches.

This clone has just a few counts. The chain has TRBV5-1 and TRBJ2-2; 12 positions agree with TRBD2. This CDR3 spans 17 amino acids. CDR1 SGHRS and CDR2 YFSETQ come from the germline V gene. Germline trimming cut 4 bases from V and 4 bases from J; bases unmatched to any gene: 8. The CDR3 loop is CASSPASGRAFTGELFF. The CDR3 region has the DNA TGCGCCAGCAGCCCAGCTAGCGGGAGGGCCTTCACCGGGGAGCTGTTTTTT.

The rearrangement links TRBV25-1 to TRBJ2-1; 8 bases match TRBD2. The CDR3 sequence is 15 residues long. Germline CDR1 MGHDK, CDR2 SYGVNS. The V and J ends lost 6 bases and 4 bases, in that order; junction bases with no gene match: 8. Here the CDR3 reads CASSQAGAGYNEQFF. CDR3 nucleotides: TGTGCCAGCAGCCAAGCGGGGGCCGGATACAATGAGCAGTTCTTC.

This clone was found a few times. V gene TRBV7-9 combines with J gene TRBJ2-3, with D unresolved. CDR3 length: 15 amino acids. Trimming took 1 base from V and 0 from J, leaving 8 bases between them. CDR1 and CDR2 from the germline V gene are SEHNR and FQNEAQ (reference sequence). Here the CDR3 DNA reads TGTGCCAGCAGCTTAGAACGCGGTAGCACAGATACGCAGTATTTT. Protein sequence: CASSLERGSTDTQYF.

As for this clone: The identical CDR3 is also encoded by other nucleotide sequences in the sample. V gene TRBV1 combines with J gene TRBJ2-7; the table gives TRBD1 as D, unverified against the DNA. TRBV1 is a pseudogene. This CDR3 has 16 amino acids. This CDR3 reads CTSSQDLGRGPYEQYF. The DNA for the CDR3 is TGCACCAGCAGCCAGGATTTGGGCAGGGGACCCTACGAGCAGTACTTC.

The rearrangement joins TRBV6-5 to TRBJ2-7; possibly TRBD1 or TRBD2 for D (6 bases each). The V end was cut by 5 bases, the J end by 5 bases, with 13 bases between. The germline V gene has CDR1 MNHEY and CDR2 SVGAGI. The CDR3 length is 13 residues. The CDR3 DNA is TGTGCCAGCAGTACTCACAGGGAGGACGAGCAGTACTTC. It codes for CASSTHREDEQYF.

This clone was seen just once. The chain combines TRBV11-3 with TRBJ2-7, with unresolved D. Germline V gene lookup returns CDR1 SGHNT and CDR2 YENEEA. The CDR3 has 13 residues. Trimming cost V 7 bases and J 3 bases, with 13 bases left between them. The CDR3: CASTSRRNYEQYF. CDR3 sequence (DNA): TGTGCCAGCACCTCGCGACGTAACTACGAGCAGTACTTC.

The chain uses TRBV6-1 and TRBJ1-5, with 7 bases fitting TRBD1. With V trimmed by 2 bases and J by 5 bases, 9 bases remained unmatched. CDR1 is MNHNS, CDR2 SASEGT, per germline. The CDR3 has 16 residues. This chain's CDR3 is CASSERGGGTYQPQHF. DNA of the CDR3: TGTGCCAGCAGTGAACGAGGGGGCGGAACATATCAGCCCCAGCATTTT.

This chain links TRBV27 with TRBJ2-1; 15 bases match TRBD2. The CDR3 extends over 17 amino acids. Germline CDR1 reads MNHEY; CDR2 reads SMNVEV (reference sequence). J gave up 6 bases and V 5 bases, and 8 bases lay outside the gene matches. CDR3 protein: CASSTRTSGRATNEQFF. The CDR3 region has the DNA TGTGCCAGCAGTACACGGACTAGCGGGAGGGCCACCAATGAGCAGTTCTTC.

This chain joins TRBV4-1 and TRBJ2-5, with D perhaps TRBD1 (7 bases). V lost 2 bases and J lost 7, with 23 bases in between. The CDR3 extends over 17 amino acids. CDR1 and CDR2 (germline): MGHRA, YSYEKL. In DNA form, the CDR3 reads TGCGCCAGCAGCCAATCGGAGGGGGCCAAAACTATGGGGACCCAGTACTTC. Amino acids: CASSQSEGAKTMGTQYF.

Remarks on this clone: A junction end diverges from the germline sequence, so it may reflect a read error. V and J are TRBV13 and TRBJ1-3, with D possibly matching TRBD1 (6 bases). Germline V gives CDR1 PRHDT, CDR2 FYEKMQ (reference sequence). CDR3 size: 12 residues. The CDR3: CASSLIRGDPFF. CDR3 nucleotide sequence: TGTGCCAGCAGCTTAATAAGGGGGGACCCTTTTTTT.

The CDR3 here is CASSLDRLDRSSYNEQFF. CDR3 coding DNA: TGTGCCAGCAGCTTAGATCGTTTAGACAGGAGCTCCTACAATGAGCAGTTCTTC. The chain links TRBV11-3 to TRBJ2-1, with D tentatively TRBD1 (6 bases). The CDR3 runs 18 residues. The V end lost 0 bases, the J end lost 0 bases, and 15 bases lay between the germline ends. The V gene's germline CDR1 is SGHNT and CDR2 YENEEA.

This clone came up once. The chain has TRBV27 and TRBJ1-1; 10 nucleotides match TRBD1. CDR1 is MNHEY, CDR2 SMNVEV, per germline (reference sequence). This CDR3 has 17 amino acids. J was trimmed by 0 bases and V by 4 bases; bases with no gene match: 8. CDR3 region: CASSSSRGTGVNTEAFF. Written as DNA, the CDR3 is TGTGCCAGCAGTTCGTCAAGGGGGACAGGGGTGAACACTGAAGCTTTCTTT.

This rearrangement joins TRBV25-1 to TRBJ2-4, with 8 bases lining up with TRBD1. Germline V gives CDR1 MGHDK, CDR2 SYGVNS. V trimming: 3 bases; J trimming: 6 bases; junction bases outside the gene matches: 4. The length of the CDR3 is 14 residues. Here the CDR3 reads CASSDPTGVNIQYF. CDR3 DNA: TGTGCCAGCAGTGACCCGACAGGGGTAAACATTCAGTACTTC.

The genes are TRBV7-2 and TRBJ2-1, with no clear D. The CDR3 runs to 14 residues. Trimming left V 1 base short and J 7 bases short, with 11 bases between. Germline V gene lookup returns CDR1 SGHTA and CDR2 FQGNSA. In nucleotides, the CDR3 is TGTGCCAGCAGCTTAGGCGAGGCCTGGAATGAGCAGTTCTTC. It codes for CASSLGEAWNEQFF. The full variable domain, its missing parts supplied by reference TRBV7-2 and TRBJ2-1, is GAGVSQSPSNKVTEKGKDVELRCDPISGHTALYWYRQSLGQGLEFLIYFQGNSAPDKSGLPSDRFSAERTGGSVSTLTIQRTQQEDSAVYLCASSLGEAWNEQFFGPGTRLTVL.

The V gene is TRBV21-1, the J gene TRBJ2-1; the table gives TRBD1 as D, unverified against the DNA. TRBV21-1 is an annotated pseudogene. CDR3 length: 14 amino acids. CDR3 residues: CATSGTGSYNEQFF. CDR3 DNA sequence: TGTGCCACCTCCGGGACAGGCTCCTACAATGAGCAGTTCTTC.

This clone has just one count. The genes are TRBV9 and TRBJ2-3, with 10 bases that match TRBD2. The V and J ends lost 0 bases and 2 bases, in that order; junction bases with no gene match: 9. The CDR3 is made up of 18 amino acids. Per germline, CDR1 SGDLS and CDR2 YYNGEE. CDR3 sequence reads: CASSVEGILAGTTDTQYF. DNA of the CDR3: TGTGCCAGCAGCGTAGAGGGCATACTAGCGGGGACCACAGATACGCAGTATTTT.

V is TRBV19 and J is TRBJ2-3; a possible D gene is TRBD2 (6 bases). CDR3 length: 17 residues. V was cut by 3 bases and J by 3 bases, with 19 bases left in between. From germline, CDR1 is LNHDA and CDR2 SQIVND (reference sequence). The CDR3 is CASSIGGTLHRTDTQYF. The CDR3 nucleotides are TGTGCCAGTAGTATCGGCGGGACTCTACACCGGACAGATACGCAGTATTTT.

The chain recombines TRBV7-2 with TRBJ2-4; 7 nucleotides match TRBD1. Germline assignment: CDR1 SGHTA and CDR2 FQGNSA. With 3 bases clipped from V and 9 bases from J, the junction kept 8 bases outside the gene matches. This CDR3 comprises 14 residues. Written as DNA, the CDR3 is TGTGCCAGCAGCTTCCTACAGGGGTCAAGCATTCAGTACTTC. The encoded protein is CASSFLQGSSIQYF. The whole variable domain, filled in from reference TRBV7-2 and TRBJ2-4, reads GAGVSQSPSNKVTEKGKDVELRCDPISGHTALYWYRQSLGQGLEFLIYFQGNSAPDKSGLPSDRFSAERTGGSVSTLTIQRTQQEDSAVYLCASSFLQGSSIQYFGAGTRLSVL.

This chain links TRBV5-6 with TRBJ1-2, with 7 bases lining up with TRBD1. Germline trimming cut 4 bases from V and 4 bases from J; bases unmatched to any gene: 13. CDR1 and CDR2 from the germline V gene are SGHDT and YYEEEE. The CDR3 runs 16 residues. For the CDR3, the DNA is TGTGCCAGCAGCCCACCCCGGGGGGGACAGAGCTATGGCTACACCTTC. Its translation: CASSPPRGGQSYGYTF.